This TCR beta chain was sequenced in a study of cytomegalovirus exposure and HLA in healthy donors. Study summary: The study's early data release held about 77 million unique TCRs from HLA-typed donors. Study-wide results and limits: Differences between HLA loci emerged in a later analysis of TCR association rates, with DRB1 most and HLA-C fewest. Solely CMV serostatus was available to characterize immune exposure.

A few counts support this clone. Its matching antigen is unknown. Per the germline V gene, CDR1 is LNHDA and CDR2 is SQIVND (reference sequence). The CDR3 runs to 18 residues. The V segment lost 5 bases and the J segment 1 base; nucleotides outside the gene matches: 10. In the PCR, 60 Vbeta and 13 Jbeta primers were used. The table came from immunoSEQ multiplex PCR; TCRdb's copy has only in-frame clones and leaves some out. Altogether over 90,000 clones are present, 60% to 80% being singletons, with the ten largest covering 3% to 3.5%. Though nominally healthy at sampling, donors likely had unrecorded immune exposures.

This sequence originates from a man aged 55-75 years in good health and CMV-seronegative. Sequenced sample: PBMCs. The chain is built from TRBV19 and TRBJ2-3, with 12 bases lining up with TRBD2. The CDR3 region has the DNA TGTGCCAGTAGTGTGACTAGCGGGGGTCTGGGTCGCACAGATACGCAGTATTTT. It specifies CASSVTSGGLGRTDTQYF.